Each of the 3 T cell receptor beta chains below was sequenced from the same sample in a study of T cells after yellow fever vaccination. TCRdb fed the 5' RACE reads into MiXCR, producing one record per CDR3 protein. The repertoire holds 250,000 to 350,000 distinct CDR3 sequences, with roughly 4.3% as singletons. The sample was PBMCs, taken 15 days after the yellow fever booster vaccination. The source is a man aged 18 to 29 who received the YFV17D yellow fever vaccine.

This clonotype has at least ten counts. The chain is built from TRBV10-3 and TRBJ2-1; 11 bases are a match to TRBD2. V dropped 5 bases and J dropped 5; count of bases not matched to a gene: 5. CDR3 size: 15 residues. Per the germline V gene, CDR1 is ENHRY and CDR2 is SYGVKD. The CDR3 nucleotides read TGTGCCATCAGTCCTTCACTAGCGGGGGACAATGAGCAGTTCTTC. It specifies CAISPSLAGDNEQFF.

Many counts were recorded for this clonotype. V gene TRBV7-9 combines with J gene TRBJ1-2; no firm D call. CDR3 length: 14 residues. The germline V gene has CDR1 SEHNR and CDR2 FQNEAQ (reference sequence). V lost 5 bases, J lost 4 bases, and 14 bases lay in between. CDR3 coding DNA: TGTGCCAGCAGCCCCACGCAGGTACCCTATGGCTACACCTTC. Its translation: CASSPTQVPYGYTF.

This chain connects TRBV5-1 to TRBJ2-7; possible D gene TRBD1, 6 bases. The germline gives CDR1 SGHRS, CDR2 YFSETQ. V dropped 2 bases and J dropped 0 bases, with 9 bases sitting between them. The CDR3 loop spans 14 amino acids. The CDR3 coding sequence is TGCGCCAGCAGCTTATGGGACAACTCCTACGAGCAGTACTTC. Protein sequence: CASSLWDNSYEQYF.